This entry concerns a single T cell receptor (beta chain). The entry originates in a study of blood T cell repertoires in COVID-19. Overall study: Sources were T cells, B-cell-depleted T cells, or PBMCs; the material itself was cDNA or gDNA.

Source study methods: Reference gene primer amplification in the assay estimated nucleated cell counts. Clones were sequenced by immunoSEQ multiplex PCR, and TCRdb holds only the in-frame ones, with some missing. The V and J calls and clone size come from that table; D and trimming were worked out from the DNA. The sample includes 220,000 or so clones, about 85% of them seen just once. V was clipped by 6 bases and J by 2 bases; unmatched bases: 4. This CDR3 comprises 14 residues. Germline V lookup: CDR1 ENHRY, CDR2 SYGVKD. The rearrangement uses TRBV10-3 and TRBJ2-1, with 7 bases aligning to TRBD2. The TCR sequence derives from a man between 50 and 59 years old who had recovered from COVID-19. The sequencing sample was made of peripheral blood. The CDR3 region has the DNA TGTGCCATCAGGAGCGGGACTACCTACAATGAGCAGTTCTTC. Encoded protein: CAIRSGTTYNEQFF.